This record covers a single T cell receptor (beta chain). Antigen specificity is unknown. Germline V gene lookup returns CDR1 SNHLY and CDR2 FYNNEI. CDR3 length: 14 residues. V lost 6 bases to trimming and J lost 6 bases; unmatched junction nucleotides: 2. Generated by immunoSEQ multiplex PCR, the TCRdb table keeps only in-frame clones and is missing some. The sample shows about 360,000 clones, around 86% of them seen only once. This record belongs to a study of cytomegalovirus exposure and HLA in healthy donors. Study results and limitations: Reports showed the classifier diagnosing cytomegalovirus status with high specificity and sensitivity.

The receptor was derived from a woman between 18 and 29 years old in good health and CMV-seronegative. The sample consisted of PBMCs. The rearrangement uses TRBV2 and TRBJ2-3, with 14 bases fitting TRBD2. The CDR3 here is CASRGLAGADTQYF. The CDR3 region has the DNA TGTGCCAGCAGGGGACTAGCGGGAGCCGATACGCAGTATTTT. The variable domain in full, with the rest retrieved from reference TRBV2 and TRBJ2-3, is EPEVTQTPSHQVTQMGQEVILRCVPISNHLYFYWYRQILGQKVEFLVSFYNNEISEKSEIFDDQFSVERPDGSNFTLKIRSTKLEDSAMYFCASRGLAGADTQYFGPGTRLTVL.